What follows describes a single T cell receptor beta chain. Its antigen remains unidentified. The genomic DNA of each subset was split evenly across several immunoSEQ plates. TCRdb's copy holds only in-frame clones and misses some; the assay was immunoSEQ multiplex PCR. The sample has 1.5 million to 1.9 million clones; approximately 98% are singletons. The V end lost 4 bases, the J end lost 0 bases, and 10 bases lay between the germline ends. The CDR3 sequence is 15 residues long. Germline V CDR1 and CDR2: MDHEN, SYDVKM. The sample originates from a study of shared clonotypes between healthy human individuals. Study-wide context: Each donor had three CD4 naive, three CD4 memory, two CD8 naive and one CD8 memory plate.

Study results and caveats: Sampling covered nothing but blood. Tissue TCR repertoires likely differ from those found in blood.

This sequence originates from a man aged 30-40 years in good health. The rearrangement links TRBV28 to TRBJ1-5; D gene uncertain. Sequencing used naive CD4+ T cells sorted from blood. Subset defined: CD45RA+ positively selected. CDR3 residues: CASSYRTPSNQPQHF. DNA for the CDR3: TGTGCCAGCAGTTACCGGACCCCTAGCAATCAGCCCCAGCATTTT.